This TCR beta chain emerged from a study of identical twins. TCRdb ran MiXCR on the 5' RACE reads and lists one entry per CDR3 protein. There are under 1 million distinct CDR3 sequences in the sample; more than 9% occur only once, and about 1.5% lies in the top ten. Study-wide results and caveats: Shared out-of-frame alpha sequences (those common to twins) showed excess low generation probability. Models underestimated TCR alpha sharing (out-of-frame) in monozygotic twins. Beta out-of-frame sequences displayed a weaker excess of sharing between twins.

No donor was unhealthy or non-Caucasian. This clonotype was observed a handful of times. The antigen remains unidentified. These same records also appear under a second study, on yellow fever vaccine responses in identical twins.

Sequencing was performed on PBMCs. This receptor was identified in a young woman in good health.

The CDR3 loop is CASSPSGGKKNIQYF. The CDR3 bases are TGTGCCAGCAGCCCTAGCGGGGGGAAGAAAAACATTCAGTACTTC. V is TRBV4-2 and J is TRBJ2-4; 11 nucleotides align to TRBD2. Germline CDR1 is LGHNA and CDR2 is YNFKEQ. This CDR3 region has 15 residues. V shed 4 bases, J shed 4 bases, and the junction held 3 bases outside the gene matches.